The following is a TCR beta chain sequence with its context. No antigen is known for it. This specimen belongs to a study of regulatory T cells in long-lasting Graves disease. General study points: Fewer public clonotypes were shared by new patients (around 1,000) than by persistent patients (about 2,500). Accuracy may have been reduced by the small sample size.

Library construction for TCR beta used iRepertoire HTBI primers and Arm-PCR of CDR3 regions. Each CDR3 protein gets one entry after TCRdb re-called the multiplex PCR reads with MiXCR. This table holds roughly 700,000 distinct CDR3 sequences, about 32% found once. Germline lookup yields CDR1 SGDLS and CDR2 YYNGEE. Trimming pared 3 bases from V and 3 bases from J, leaving 16 bases between. CDR3 size: 15 residues. Time point described: persistent/refractory GD, antithyroid drugs over 5 years with positive TRAb. The TCR library used RNA extracted from PBMCs. From an endocrinology department in Xi'an, China, came the patients.

The chain recombines TRBV9 with TRBJ2-7; D is unresolved. The source was peripheral blood mononuclear cells (PBMCs), collected when the disease was refractory, from a patient treated with antithyroid drugs. The sequence derives from a female donor with Graves disease. The CDR3 protein is CASSATERSLYEQYF. The DNA for the CDR3 is TGTGCCAGCAGCGCGACCGAGAGATCTCTCTACGAGCAGTACTTC.